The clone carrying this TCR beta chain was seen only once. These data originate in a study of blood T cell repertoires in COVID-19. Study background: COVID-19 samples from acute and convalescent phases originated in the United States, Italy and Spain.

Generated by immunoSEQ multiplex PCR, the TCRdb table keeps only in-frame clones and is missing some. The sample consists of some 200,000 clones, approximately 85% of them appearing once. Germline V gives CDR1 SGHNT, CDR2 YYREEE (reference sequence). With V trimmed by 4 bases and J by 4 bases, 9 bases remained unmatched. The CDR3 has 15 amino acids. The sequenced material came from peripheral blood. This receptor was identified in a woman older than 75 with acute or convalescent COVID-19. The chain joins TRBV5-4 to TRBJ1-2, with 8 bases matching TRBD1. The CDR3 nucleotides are TGTGCCAGCAGCCCTTGGACAGGGCAGACCTATGGCTACACCTTC. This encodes CASSPWTGQTYGYTF.